The 20 T cell receptor beta chains given below trace back to one sample, sequenced in a study of cytomegalovirus exposure and HLA in healthy donors. Generated by immunoSEQ multiplex PCR, the TCRdb table keeps only in-frame clones and is missing some. The sample yields fewer than 90,000 clones, roughly 84% seen once. Material: PBMCs. Receptor source: a woman in her late teens or twenties in good health and CMV-seropositive.

The rearrangement joins TRBV5-1 to TRBJ2-3, with D maybe TRBD2 (5 bases). CDR3 length: 15 amino acids. CDR1 and CDR2 (germline): SGHRS, YFSETQ. The V end lost 0 bases, the J end lost 1 base, and 9 bases lay between the germline ends. CDR3 amino acids: CASSLAARGTDTQYF. Written as DNA, the CDR3 is TGCGCCAGCAGCTTGGCCGCGCGGGGCACAGATACGCAGTATTTT.

The sample holds a few counts of this clone. An end of the junction differs from the germline gene, which may be a read error. The chain uses TRBV18 and TRBJ2-7, with 8 bases fitting TRBD1. The CDR3 runs 13 residues. Germline V gene lookup returns CDR1 KGHSH and CDR2 LQKENI. The CDR3 is CASSPRDRTTAEF. The CDR3 DNA reads TGTGCCAGCTCACCACGGGACAGGACGACGGCCGAATTC.

The CDR3, as DNA: TGTGCCAGTAGCCCCAGTGACTATGGCTACACCTTC. This gives the protein CASSPSDYGYTF. The rearrangement links TRBV19 to TRBJ1-2, with D hard to call. The V end lost 6 bases, the J end lost 3 bases, and 8 bases lay between the germline ends. This CDR3 is built from 12 residues. Germline CDR1 reads LNHDA; CDR2 reads SQIVND (reference sequence). The full variable domain, completed using reference TRBV19 and TRBJ1-2, is DGGITQSPKYLFRKEGQNVTLSCEQNLNHDAMYWYRQDPGQGLRLIYYSQIVNDFQKGDIAEGYSVSREKKESFPLTVTSAQKNPTAFYLCASSPSDYGYTFGSGTRLTVV.

This clone has just one count. This sequence joins TRBV5-1 and TRBJ2-7; 9 bases are shared with TRBD1. CDR3 size: 17 residues. V lost 2 bases, J lost 4 bases, and 13 bases stayed unmatched. The germline gives CDR1 SGHRS, CDR2 YFSETQ. For the CDR3, the DNA is TGCGCCAGCAGCTTAGGGACAGGGAGTTCTAGTGGGTACGAGCAGTACTTC. Translated: CASSLGTGSSSGYEQYF. Combining the CDR3 with reference TRBV5-1 and TRBJ2-7 gives the whole variable domain KAGVTQTPRYLIKTRGQQVTLSCSPISGHRSVSWYQQTPGQGLQFLFEYFSETQRNKGNFPGRFSGRQFSNSRSEMNVSTLELGDSALYLCASSLGTGSSSGYEQYFGPGTRLTVT.

The CDR3 coding sequence is TGTGCCTGGAATCCGGGGGGTTCTGGAAACACCATATATTTT. This gives the protein CAWNPGGSGNTIYF. The genes are TRBV30 and TRBJ1-3, with a weak D call TRBD1 (5 bases). Germline V CDR1 and CDR2: GTSNPN, SVGIG (reference sequence). The CDR3 sequence is 14 residues long. Trimming left V 4 bases short and J 1 base short, with 11 bases between.

This clone was counted a single time. The chain links TRBV2 to TRBJ1-5, with a tentative D call TRBD1 (5 bases). Germline V gene lookup returns CDR1 SNHLY and CDR2 FYNNEI. The CDR3 has 14 residues. V was cut by 7 bases and J by 6 bases, with 16 bases left in between. As DNA, the CDR3 is TGTGCCAGCACTCGGGGGGAGGGGCCTCAGCCCCAGCATTTT. Protein product: CASTRGEGPQPQHF.

This rearrangement joins TRBV6-1 to TRBJ1-3, with D possibly being TRBD1 (6 bases). Trimming removed 9 bases from V and 8 bases from J, with 20 bases in between. This CDR3 spans 14 amino acids. Germline CDR1 is MNHNS and CDR2 is SASEGT. Here the CDR3 reads CASSVGGATDTIYF. CDR3 coding DNA: TGTGCCAGTAGCGTGGGGGGGGCCACGGACACCATATATTTT.

This rearrangement joins TRBV28 to TRBJ1-3, with 10 bases lining up with TRBD1. CDR3 size: 14 residues. Looked up from germline, CDR1 is MDHEN and CDR2 is SYDVKM. V was pared by 11 bases and J by 7 bases, with 11 bases of the junction left unmatched. CDR3 residues: CAHRGTGVGNTIYF. DNA for the CDR3: TGTGCCCATAGAGGGACAGGGGTAGGTAACACCATATATTTT.

This chain joins TRBV29-1 and TRBJ2-5, with D perhaps TRBD1 (6 bases). Germline CDR1 is SQVTM and CDR2 is ANQGSEA. This CDR3 spans 12 amino acids. Deletions cut 8 bases from V and 4 bases from J, with 14 bases between. CDR3 sequence reads: CSIAGVGETQYF. Here the CDR3 DNA reads TGCAGCATCGCAGGGGTAGGAGAGACCCAGTACTTC.

The chain employs TRBV6-6 and TRBJ2-2, with D tentatively TRBD2 (5 bases). Looked up from germline, CDR1 is MNHNY and CDR2 is SVGAGI (reference sequence). This CDR3 is built from 15 residues. V was pared by 2 bases and J by 4 bases, with 11 bases between. CDR3 coding DNA: TGTGCCAGCAGTTACCCGGAGAGGGCCACCGGGGAGCTGTTTTTT. Its protein product is CASSYPERATGELFF.

V gene TRBV7-2 combines with J gene TRBJ2-5; TRBD1 matches at 7 bases. Unmatched junction bases numbered 1, after V lost 4 bases and J lost 2 bases. Germline V CDR1 and CDR2: SGHTA, FQGNSA. The CDR3 length is 13 residues. CDR3 sequence: CASSWGQQETQYF. CDR3 coding DNA: TGTGCCAGCAGCTGGGGACAGCAAGAGACCCAGTACTTC.

The chain is built from TRBV6-5 and TRBJ2-7, with TRBD1 matching over 9 bases. Germline V gene lookup returns CDR1 MNHEY and CDR2 SVGAGI. This CDR3 comprises 15 residues. V was pared by 4 bases and J by 7 bases, with 11 bases of the junction left unmatched. Here the CDR3 reads CASSSQGQGLGEQYF. DNA of the CDR3: TGTGCCAGCAGTTCTCAGGGACAGGGACTGGGGGAGCAGTACTTC.

V and J are TRBV11-2 and TRBJ2-5; TRBD2 might be the D (6 bases). The germline V gene has CDR1 SGHAT and CDR2 FQNNGV. V was clipped by 4 bases and J by 1 base, with 13 bases between them. The CDR3 is made up of 15 amino acids. The CDR3 protein is CASSSGGGLQETQYF. In nucleotides, the CDR3 is TGTGCCAGCAGCTCGGGTGGGGGACTCCAAGAGACCCAGTACTTC.

The rearrangement links TRBV6-5 to TRBJ2-7; tentative D call: TRBD1 (6 bases). Trimming pared 0 bases from V and 0 bases from J, leaving 9 bases between. Germline CDR1 is MNHEY and CDR2 is SVGAGI. The CDR3 is made up of 15 amino acids. The CDR3 reads CASSYSGTLSYEQYF. The CDR3 DNA follows: TGTGCCAGCAGTTACTCCGGGACACTCTCCTACGAGCAGTACTTC.

Only one count was recorded for this clone. This chain uses TRBV28 with TRBJ1-4, with 9 bases fitting TRBD1. The V gene's germline CDR1 is MDHEN and CDR2 SYDVKM. This CDR3 is built from 13 residues. V gave up 8 bases and J gave up 8 bases; unmatched junction bases: 6. The CDR3 region is CASVRGTGEKLFF. The CDR3 nucleotides read TGTGCCAGCGTACGGGGGACAGGGGAAAAACTGTTTTTT.

The V and J genes are TRBV4-3 and TRBJ1-2; 8 nucleotides line up with TRBD1. The CDR3 is 18 residues long. Germline loops: CDR1 LGHNA, CDR2 YSLEER. The J segment lost 8 bases and the V segment lost 3 bases, leaving 20 bases of the junction unmatched. The CDR3 sequence is CASSHYTRAGGAPLGYTF. The CDR3 bases are TGCGCCAGCAGCCATTATACCAGGGCAGGGGGCGCCCCCTTGGGCTACACCTTC.

The J gene is TRBJ1-1, the V gene TRBV6-5; D gene unclear. The V end was cut by 6 bases, the J end by 5 bases, with 16 bases between. The germline gives CDR1 MNHEY, CDR2 SVGAGI. This CDR3 region has 14 residues. The CDR3 nucleotides are TGTGCCAGCAGGCGAGGCGTCGGAGGGACTGAAGCTTTCTTT. Protein product: CASRRGVGGTEAFF.

The chain couples TRBV4-1 to TRBJ2-5; 10 nucleotides agree with TRBD1. Trimming removed 4 bases from V and 3 bases from J; junction bases left unmatched: 2. Germline CDR1 and CDR2: MGHRA and YSYEKL. The CDR3 contains 14 residues. The CDR3 region is CASSPGQGEETQYF. DNA of the CDR3: TGCGCCAGCAGCCCAGGACAGGGGGAAGAGACCCAGTACTTC.

In this sample, this clone turned up a few times. The chain employs TRBV29-1 and TRBJ1-6, with 7 positions matching TRBD1. The CDR3 totals 13 residues. V dropped 4 bases and J dropped 3; count of bases not matched to a gene: 0. The V gene's germline CDR1 is SQVTM and CDR2 ANQGSEA. CDR3 protein: CSVGQGYNSPLHF. The DNA of the CDR3 is TGCAGCGTTGGACAGGGCTATAATTCACCCCTCCACTTT. Combining the CDR3 with reference TRBV29-1 and TRBJ1-6 gives the whole variable domain SAVISQKPSRDICQRGTSLTIQCQVDSQVTMMFWYRQQPGQSLTLIATANQGSEATYESGFVIDKFPISRPNLTFSTLTVSNMSPEDSSIYLCSVGQGYNSPLHFGNGTRLTVT.

This rearrangement joins TRBV16 to TRBJ2-5, with D perhaps TRBD1 (6 bases). The CDR3 runs to 14 residues. Germline V gene lookup returns CDR1 KGHSY and CDR2 FQNENV. V lost 4 bases to trimming and J lost 5 bases, with 14 bases between them. The DNA for the CDR3 is TGTGCCAGCAGCCGCTCAGGGGCCGATGAGACCCAGTACTTC. This translates into CASSRSGADETQYF.